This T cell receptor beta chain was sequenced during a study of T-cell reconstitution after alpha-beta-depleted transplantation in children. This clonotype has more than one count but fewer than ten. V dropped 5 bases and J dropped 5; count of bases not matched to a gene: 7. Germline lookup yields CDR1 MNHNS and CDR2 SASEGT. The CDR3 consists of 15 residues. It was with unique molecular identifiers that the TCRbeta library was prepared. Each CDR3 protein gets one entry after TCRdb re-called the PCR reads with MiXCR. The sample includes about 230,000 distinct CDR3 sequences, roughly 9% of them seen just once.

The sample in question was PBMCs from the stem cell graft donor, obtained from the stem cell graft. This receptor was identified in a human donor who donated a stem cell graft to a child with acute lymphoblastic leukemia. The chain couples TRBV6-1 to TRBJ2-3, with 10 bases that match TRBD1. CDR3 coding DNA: TGTGCCAGCAGTACAGGACAGGGGGAGGGAGATACGCAGTATTTT. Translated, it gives CASSTGQGEGDTQYF.